These 13 T cell receptor beta chains originate from one sample sequenced in a study of T cells in Graves' hyperthyroidism and ophthalmopathy (dated by TCRdb to between 2018 and 2021). Libraries were prepared through multiplex PCR. Sequencing relied on an Illumina HiSeq 2000. The TCR beta CDR3 regions were amplified from the RNA transcripts. For the first round of RT-PCR on the TCR CDR3, the HTBI primer set was used together with the Qiagen OneStep RT-PCR kit. TCRdb ran its own pipeline on the public reads, namely fastp trimming at Q25 and MiXCR clone calling, and kept in-frame beta chains. Rows with one shared CDR3 protein collapse into an entry with the most common genes and DNA. The sample contains over 200,000 distinct CDR3 sequences, roughly 15% of them found a single time. In total, the top ten clones hold about an eighth of the sample. Sequencing was carried out using blood. The receptors come from a woman in her forties with Graves' hyperthyroidism that later progressed to Graves' ophthalmopathy.

This clonotype was seen ten or more times. This chain uses TRBV2 with TRBJ1-1, with D unclear. Trimming took off 2 bases at V and 7 bases at J, with 8 bases between the two ends. From germline, CDR1 is SNHLY and CDR2 FYNNEI. The CDR3 consists of 12 residues. The CDR3 reads CASSEWVGEAFF. Here the CDR3 DNA reads TGTGCCAGCAGTGAATGGGTAGGTGAAGCTTTCTTT.

This clonotype was counted ten times or more. The rearrangement joins TRBV12-3 or TRBV12-4 to TRBJ1-3; no definite D call. The CDR3 runs to 14 residues. V was cut by 2 bases and J by 4 bases, with 9 bases left in between. The CDR3 spells CASSLPIGGNTIYF. As DNA, the CDR3 is TGTGCCAGCAGTTTACCCATAGGAGGAAACACCATATATTTT.

This clonotype was seen at least ten times. The V and J genes are TRBV6-1 and TRBJ2-5; TRBD1 agrees at 7 bases. Per the germline V gene, CDR1 is MNHNS and CDR2 is SASEGT. The V gene end was trimmed by 6 bases and the J gene end by 3 bases; junction bases not matched to a gene: 4. The CDR3 is made up of 13 amino acids. In nucleotides, the CDR3 is TGTGCCAGCAGCCTAGACAGGGAAGAGACCCAGTACTTC. This gives the protein CASSLDREETQYF.

This clonotype was picked up many times. The V gene is TRBV5-1, the J gene TRBJ2-2; 8 bases align to TRBD1. This CDR3 has 16 residues. V trimming: 2 bases; J trimming: 6 bases; junction bases outside the gene matches: 9. Germline V gives CDR1 SGHRS, CDR2 YFSETQ. CDR3 region: CASSLTWTGIPGELFF. The CDR3 DNA reads TGCGCCAGCAGCTTAACATGGACAGGGATTCCCGGGGAGCTGTTTTTT. The variable domain in full, completed from reference TRBV5-1 and TRBJ2-2, reads KAGVTQTPRYLIKTRGQQVTLSCSPISGHRSVSWYQQTPGQGLQFLFEYFSETQRNKGNFPGRFSGRQFSNSRSEMNVSTLELGDSALYLCASSLTWTGIPGELFFGEGSRLTVL.

The genes are TRBV12-3 or TRBV12-4 and TRBJ1-5; the D is unclear. CDR3 length: 17 amino acids. V lost 8 bases to trimming and J lost 3 bases, with 23 bases between them. The CDR3 region is CASDHSGPKTDNQPQHF. The CDR3 DNA follows: TGTGCCAGCGACCACTCGGGCCCCAAGACTGACAATCAGCCCCAGCATTTT.

This clonotype appeared many times. This chain links TRBV9 with TRBJ2-1; D may match TRBD1 or TRBD2 (5 bases each). The CDR3 is made up of 15 amino acids. CDR1 is SGDLS, CDR2 YYNGEE, per germline. Deletions cut 6 bases from V and 2 bases from J, with 15 bases between. CDR3 sequence: CASNPSGQTYNEQFF. The CDR3 DNA follows: TGTGCCAGCAATCCAAGCGGACAAACCTACAATGAGCAGTTCTTC.

This clonotype was counted between two and nine times. The chain is built from TRBV24-1 and TRBJ2-2; D not resolved. Per the germline V gene, CDR1 is KGHDR and CDR2 is SFDVKD. The CDR3 extends over 16 amino acids. Trimming shortened V by 9 bases and J by 6 bases, and 22 bases separated the two germline ends. The CDR3 nucleotides read TGTGCCACCTCCCGGGCAGAGTTGGACGCCGCCGGGGAGCTGTTTTTT. Residues: CATSRAELDAAGELFF.

This clonotype was recorded at least ten times. The rearrangement uses TRBV19 and TRBJ2-2; the D is unclear. CDR1 is LNHDA, CDR2 SQIVND, per germline (reference sequence). The V end lost 3 bases, the J end lost 0 bases, and 8 bases lay between the germline ends. The CDR3 is 15 amino acids. Written as DNA, the CDR3 is TGTGCCAGTAGTATTAAGGGCGCGAACACCGGGGAGCTGTTTTTT. Protein sequence: CASSIKGANTGELFF. Together with reference TRBV19 and TRBJ2-2, the CDR3 gives the full variable domain: DGGITQSPKYLFRKEGQNVTLSCEQNLNHDAMYWYRQDPGQGLRLIYYSQIVNDFQKGDIAEGYSVSREKKESFPLTVTSAQKNPTAFYLCASSIKGANTGELFFGEGSRLTVL.

This clonotype was found many times. The chain recombines TRBV7-8 with TRBJ2-2, with a tentative D call TRBD1 (5 bases). Trimming took 2 bases from V and 6 from J, leaving 19 bases between them. In germline, CDR1 is SGHVS, CDR2 FQNEAQ. This CDR3 has 17 amino acids. The CDR3 DNA sequence: TGTGCCAGCAGCTTATATGTGACCAGGGCGGTAGCCGGGGAGCTGTTTTTT. Encoded protein: CASSLYVTRAVAGELFF.

The J gene is TRBJ1-1, the V gene TRBV19; 7 bases are a match to TRBD1. The V and J ends lost 6 bases and 3 bases, in that order; junction bases with no gene match: 10. Germline V gene sequence: CDR1 LNHDA, CDR2 SQIVND (reference sequence). CDR3 length: 15 amino acids. CDR3 protein: CASRSGPGGYTEAFF. Written as DNA, the CDR3 is TGTGCCAGTAGATCCGGTCCAGGGGGATACACTGAAGCTTTCTTT.

This clonotype appeared many times. The chain carries TRBV5-1 and TRBJ1-2; TRBD1 aligns across 7 bases. The length of the CDR3 is 15 residues. The junction had 10 bases not matched to a gene; V was cut back by 4 bases and J by 4 bases. Looked up from germline, CDR1 is SGHRS and CDR2 is YFSETQ. In nucleotides, the CDR3 is TGCGCCAGCAGCGCAGGGACAGTTGCTGCCTATGGCTACACCTTC. Protein product: CASSAGTVAAYGYTF.

This sequence joins TRBV4-1 and TRBJ1-5; D is undetermined. The CDR3 is 15 residues long. V dropped 3 bases and J dropped 3 bases, with 12 bases sitting between them. Germline-derived CDR1 and CDR2 are MGHRA and YSYEKL. The CDR3 DNA follows: TGCGCCAGCAGCCAGATCCGGGCCCTCAATCAGCCCCAGCATTTT. Translated: CASSQIRALNQPQHF.

The chain recombines TRBV27 with TRBJ2-3; no clear D gene. The CDR3 covers 12 residues. V was clipped by 2 bases and J by 10 bases, with 10 bases between them. Looked up from germline, CDR1 is MNHEY and CDR2 is SMNVEV (reference sequence). The CDR3 reads CASSLSPPAQYF. The CDR3 DNA follows: TGTGCCAGCAGTTTAAGCCCCCCAGCGCAGTATTTT.